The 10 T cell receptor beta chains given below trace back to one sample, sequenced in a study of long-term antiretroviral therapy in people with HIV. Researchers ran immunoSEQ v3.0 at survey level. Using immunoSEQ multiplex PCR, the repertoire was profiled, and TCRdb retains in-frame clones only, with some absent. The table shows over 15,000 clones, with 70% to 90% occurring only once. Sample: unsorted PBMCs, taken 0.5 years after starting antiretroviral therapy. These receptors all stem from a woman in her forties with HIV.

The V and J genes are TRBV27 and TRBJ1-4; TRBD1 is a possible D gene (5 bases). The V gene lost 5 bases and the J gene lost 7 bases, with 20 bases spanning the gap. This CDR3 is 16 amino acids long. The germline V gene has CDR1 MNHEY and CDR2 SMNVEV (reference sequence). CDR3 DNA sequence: TGTGCCAGCAGTCCCGAAACTGGGGGTACGAGTGAAAAACTGTTTTTT. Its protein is CASSPETGGTSEKLFF.

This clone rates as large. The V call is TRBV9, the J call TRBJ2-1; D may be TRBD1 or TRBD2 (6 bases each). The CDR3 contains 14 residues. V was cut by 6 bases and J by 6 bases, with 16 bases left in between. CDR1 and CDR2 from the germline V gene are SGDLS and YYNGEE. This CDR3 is CASTPGGAFNEQFF. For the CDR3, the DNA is TGTGCCAGCACCCCCGGGGGCGCTTTCAATGAGCAGTTCTTC.

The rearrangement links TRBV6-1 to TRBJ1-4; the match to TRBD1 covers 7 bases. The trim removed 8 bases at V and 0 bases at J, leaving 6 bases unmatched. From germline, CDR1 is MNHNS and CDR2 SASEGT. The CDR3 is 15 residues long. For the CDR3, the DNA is TGTGCCAGCTTTCCAGGGGGGGCAACTAATGAAAAACTGTTTTTT. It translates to CASFPGGATNEKLFF.

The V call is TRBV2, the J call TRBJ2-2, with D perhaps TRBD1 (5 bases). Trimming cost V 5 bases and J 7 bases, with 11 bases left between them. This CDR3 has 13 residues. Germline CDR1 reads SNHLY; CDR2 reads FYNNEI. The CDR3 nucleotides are TGTGCCAGCAGTCGGACATCGGGCGGGGAGCTGTTTTTT. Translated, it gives CASSRTSGGELFF.

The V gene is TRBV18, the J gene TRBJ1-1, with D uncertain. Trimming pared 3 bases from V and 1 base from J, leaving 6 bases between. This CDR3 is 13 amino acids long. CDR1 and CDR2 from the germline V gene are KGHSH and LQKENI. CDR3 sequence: CASSPESNTEAFF. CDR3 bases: TGTGCCAGCTCACCCGAGTCGAACACTGAAGCTTTCTTT.

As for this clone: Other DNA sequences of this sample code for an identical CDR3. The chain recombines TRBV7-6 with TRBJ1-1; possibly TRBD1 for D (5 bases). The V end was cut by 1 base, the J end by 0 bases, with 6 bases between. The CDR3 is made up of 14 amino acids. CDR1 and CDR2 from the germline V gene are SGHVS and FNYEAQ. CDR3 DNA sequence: TGTGCCAGCAGCTTAGGGGGGGTGAACACTGAAGCTTTCTTT. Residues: CASSLGGVNTEAFF.

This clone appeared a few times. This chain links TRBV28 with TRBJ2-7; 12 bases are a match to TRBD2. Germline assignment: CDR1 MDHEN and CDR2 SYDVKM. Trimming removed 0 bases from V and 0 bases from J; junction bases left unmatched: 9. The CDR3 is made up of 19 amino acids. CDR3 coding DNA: TGTGCCAGCAGTTTATGGGCTAGCGGGAGGGGTATCAGCTCCTACGAGCAGTACTTC. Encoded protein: CASSLWASGRGISSYEQYF.

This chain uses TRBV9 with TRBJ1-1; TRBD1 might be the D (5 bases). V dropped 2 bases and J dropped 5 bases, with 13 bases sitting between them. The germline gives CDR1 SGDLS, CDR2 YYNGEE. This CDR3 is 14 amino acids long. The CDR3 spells CASSVGPVVTEAFF. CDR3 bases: TGTGCCAGCAGCGTGGGGCCGGTGGTTACTGAAGCTTTCTTT.

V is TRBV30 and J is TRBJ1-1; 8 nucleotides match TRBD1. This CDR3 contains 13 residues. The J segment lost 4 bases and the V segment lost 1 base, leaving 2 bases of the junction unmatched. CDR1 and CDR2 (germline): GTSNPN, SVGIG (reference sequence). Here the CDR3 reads CAWSADRGTEAFF. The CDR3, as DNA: TGTGCCTGGAGTGCTGACAGGGGCACTGAAGCTTTCTTT.

The CDR3 sequence is CASSGAGGPGGEQYF. The CDR3 DNA is TGTGCCAGCAGCGGAGCGGGAGGCCCGGGCGGCGAGCAGTACTTC. The chain carries TRBV6-6 and TRBJ2-7; the match to TRBD2 covers 9 bases. Unmatched junction bases numbered 12, after V lost 6 bases and J lost 6 bases. Germline V gene data show CDR1 as MNHNY and CDR2 as SVGAGI (reference sequence). This CDR3 spans 15 amino acids.